This T cell receptor beta chain was documented in a study of CD8+CD57+ T cells in acquired aplastic anemia. Both TCR beta VDJ combination and CDR3 sequence profiling were carried out. Genomic DNA was the template for this profiling. In TCRdb, the reads were re-called with MiXCR into one record per CDR3 protein. The data hold under 200,000 distinct CDR3 sequences, with roughly 50% observed a single time. Patients sequenced had flow cytometry evidence of CD8+CD57+ cell expansion. This TCR was sampled from a human donor with aplastic anemia. The sequenced material came from sorted CD4+, CD8+, or CD8+CD57+ T cells (not recorded which) from PBMCs.

CDR3 bases: TGTGCCAGCAGCTCGGGAGGACCCTATGGCTACACCTTC. This translates into CASSSGGPYGYTF. V gene TRBV7-2 combines with J gene TRBJ1-2; D ambiguous. The CDR3 runs to 13 residues. Germline V gene sequence: CDR1 SGHTA, CDR2 FQGNSA. V dropped 4 bases and J dropped 4 bases, with 10 bases sitting between them.